This T cell receptor beta chain stems from a study of regulatory T cells in long-lasting Graves disease. Study-wide results and limits: Lower TCR diversity characterized persistent Graves' patients relative to newly diagnosed patients.

In germline, CDR1 is LGHNA, CDR2 YNFKEQ. With 4 bases clipped from V and 5 bases from J, the junction kept 11 bases outside the gene matches. The CDR3 has 16 residues. About this clonotype: Its antigen is as yet unknown.

CDR3 regions were amplified by Arm-PCR using iRepertoire HTBI primers to build TCR beta libraries. TCRdb reanalysed the multiplex PCR reads using MiXCR and keeps one entry per CDR3 protein. The table has around 400,000 distinct CDR3 sequences, approximately 25% seen once. This sample's time point: persistent/refractory GD, antithyroid drugs over 5 years with positive TRAb. PBMC RNA was the source of the TCR library. Patients came through an endocrinology department, and that department was in Xi'an, China. This sequence joins TRBV4-2 and TRBJ2-1, with 7 bases aligning to TRBD1. The origin of this receptor is a middle-aged woman with Graves disease. Material: peripheral blood mononuclear cells (PBMCs), obtained when the disease was refractory, from a patient treated with antithyroid drugs. The CDR3 DNA reads TGTGCCAGCAGCCGAGAGGGACAGAATCCTGACAATGAGCAGTTCTTC. Protein product: CASSREGQNPDNEQFF.